The 20 T cell receptor delta chains presented below share a single source sample, sequenced in a study of γδ T cells in repeated Plasmodium falciparum infection. Bulk repertoires came from Vgamma9/Vdelta2+ or Vdelta2-negative gammadelta T cells flow-sorted from PBMC. TCRdb re-called the multiplex PCR reads through CATT. This sample has around 50,000 delta-chain clones; 1.6% occur once, and the top ten carry 8.6%. What was sequenced was gamma-delta T cells from blood. These receptors were collected from a pool of human donors (malaria-infected and uninfected, not separated).

This clone was seen a few times. This is likely an artifact of a read error, given a far larger clone one base away. This sample includes further DNA sequences coding for the same CDR3. The chain couples TRDV1 to TRDJ1; D possibly matches TRDD2 or TRDD3 (5 bases each). The J gene was not available in TCRdb and was assigned here by matching the DNA to germline segments. The germline V gene encodes CDR1 TSWWSYY and CDR2 QGS. The CDR3 consists of 15 residues. The CDR3 region has the DNA TGTGCCCTTGGGGAACTCCTAGTAGTCCAGGGAAAACTCATCTTT. This sequence encodes CALGELLVVQGKLIF.

The sample holds a few counts of this clone. A far larger clone is one nucleotide away, so this likely arose from a read error. This specimen includes other DNA sequences encoding the same CDR3. The chain uses TRDV1 and TRDJ1; a possible D gene is TRDD3 (5 bases). Matching the DNA to germline supplied the J gene, which TCRdb does not give. Germline values: CDR1 TSWWSYY, CDR2 QGS. The CDR3 length is 19 residues. V lost 7 bases and J 4 bases, leaving 31 bases between the germline ends. This chain's CDR3 is CALALPPLYGTERIDKLIF. CDR3 DNA sequence: TGTGCTCTTGCCCTCCCGCCCTTATACGGGACTGAGCGTATCGATAAACTCATCTTT.

This clone showed up many times. Here the CDR3 reads CALGDPCAFLRSAYTDKLIF. The DNA for the CDR3 is TGTGCTCTTGGGGATCCTTGCGCCTTCCTACGTAGCGCGTACACCGATAAACTCATCTTT. The chain joins TRDV1 to TRDJ1, with 9 bases identical to TRDD2. Unmatched junction bases numbered 17, after V lost 3 bases and J lost 0 bases. Germline lookup yields CDR1 TSWWSYY and CDR2 QGS. The CDR3 loop spans 20 amino acids.

A note on this clone: TCRdb's entry gives the protein of a much larger clone, which mismatches this DNA's translation at residue 4, likely from a read error; the protein reported here is translated from the DNA. The chain combines TRDV1 with TRDJ1; 9 nucleotides match TRDD2. In the absence of a J gene in TCRdb, the DNA was matched to germline to assign it here. CDR1 and CDR2 (germline): TSWWSYY, QGS. Trimming at V came to 7 bases and at J to 0 bases, leaving 24 bases not matched to a gene. The CDR3 runs to 21 residues. The CDR3 DNA sequence: TGTGCTCTTGAGGGAGGCCTTCCTACTTTTCCTGGGGATTCGTACACCGATAAACTCATCTTT. It specifies CALEGGLPTFPGDSYTDKLIF.

A remark on this clone: TCRdb's listed protein matches a much larger clone and diverges from this DNA's translation at residue 6, likely through a read error; the protein shown comes from the DNA. This chain links TRDV2 with TRDJ1; D is unresolved. CDR3 length equals 14 residues. Trimming pared 3 bases from V and 0 bases from J, leaving 10 bases between. Germline V gene data show CDR1 as GEAIGNYY and CDR2 as EKD. CDR3 loop: CACDSFLNTDKLIF. The CDR3 DNA is TGTGCCTGTGACTCCTTTCTTAACACCGATAAACTCATCTTT.

This clone occurred a few times. This likely reflects a read error, since a far larger clone is one base away. The same CDR3 arises from other DNA sequences in this sample as well. The J gene has no call, while the V gene is TRDV1; the table's D call TRDD3 went unverified against the DNA. CDR1 is TSWWSYY and CDR2 is QGS in the germline V gene. The CDR3 has 17 residues. The CDR3 region is CALGEFPFWGIQDKLIF. The CDR3 nucleotides are TGTGCTCTTGGGGAATTCCCCTTCTGGGGGATACAAGATAAACTCATCTTC.

This clone was observed a few times. This may be a read error: a much more frequent sequence differs by one nucleotide. This chain links TRDV1 with TRDJ1, with 8 nucleotides matching TRDD3. Germline V gene data show CDR1 as TSWWSYY and CDR2 as QGS. The CDR3 spans 19 residues. This chain's CDR3 is CAIGEALQLGGLYTDKLIF. CDR3 DNA: TGTGCTATTGGGGAAGCTCTCCAACTGGGGGGCCTGTACACCGATAAACTCATCTTT.

This clone came up many times. Other nucleotide sequences in the sample specify the same CDR3. The rearrangement links TRDV1 to TRDJ1; 10 nucleotides match TRDD3. The germline V gene has CDR1 TSWWSYY and CDR2 QGS. Trimming cost V 1 base and J 0 bases; bases outside gene matches: 17. This CDR3 region has 21 residues. DNA of the CDR3: TGTGCTCTTGGGGAACCGACCCATTCCTCTAATGGGGGATACTACACCGATAAACTCATCTTT. It codes for CALGEPTHSSNGGYYTDKLIF.

This clone was picked up a small number of times. Only one base separates this from a far larger clonotype, so it likely reflects a read error. This same CDR3 is encoded by further DNA sequences in the sample. This chain connects TRDV2 to TRDJ2; the D gene is possibly TRDD3 (5 bases). Here the J gene was assigned by germline matching of the DNA, as TCRdb has none. Germline V lookup: CDR1 GEAIGNYY, CDR2 EKD. This CDR3 has 16 amino acids. The DNA of the CDR3 is TGTGCCTGCGACATAATTGGGGTGGGAGAGACAGCACAACTCTTCTTT. Its protein product is CACDIIGVGETAQLFF.

This clone was seen only a few times. The protein in TCRdb stems from a much larger clone and differs at residue 3 from this DNA's translation, likely a read error; here the protein is translated from the DNA. CDR3 bases: TGTGCTTTTGGGGACATCCTACACGCAGGCACAGCACAACTCTTCTTT. Its protein is CAFGDILHAGTAQLFF. The chain combines TRDV1 with TRDJ2; D might be TRDD2 (6 bases). The CDR3 extends over 16 amino acids. Germline-derived CDR1 and CDR2 are TSWWSYY and QGS.

This clone was seen more than once but under ten times. A far bigger clonotype differs at one base, so this is likely a read error. Other DNA sequences of this sample code for an identical CDR3. The V and J genes are TRDV1 and TRDJ1; 13 nucleotides agree with TRDD3. TCRdb leaves out the J gene; it was filled in here by matching the DNA to germline. The CDR3 totals 21 residues. CDR1 is TSWWSYY, CDR2 QGS, per germline. In DNA form, the CDR3 reads TGTGCTCTTGGGGAGGTTAGGGGTAAACTGGGGGATACGCCGGGGACCGACAAACTCATCTTT. It is translated as CALGEVRGKLGDTPGTDKLIF.

As regards this clone: The mismatch at residue 14 between this DNA's translation and the TCRdb protein of a much larger clone likely reflects a read error; the protein shown is translated from the DNA. The CDR3 spells CALGQPWARRNDKPIF. The CDR3 DNA reads TGTGCTCTTGGGCAGCCTTGGGCGCGGAGGAACGATAAACCCATCTTT. Called V gene: TRDV1; the J gene was not called; the listed D gene, TRDD3, was not tested against the DNA. CDR3 size: 16 residues. Germline values: CDR1 TSWWSYY, CDR2 QGS.

This clone was recorded many times. TCRdb records a much larger clone's protein for this DNA, with a difference at residue 19 that likely arises from a read error; the protein given is the translation of the DNA. This chain joins TRDV1 and TRDJ1; 11 positions agree with TRDD3. CDR1 TSWWSYY and CDR2 QGS come from the germline V gene. This CDR3 is 20 amino acids long. This CDR3 reads CALGDPHVGYWGIRTDKLTF. As DNA, the CDR3 is TGTGCTCTTGGAGACCCCCACGTCGGGTACTGGGGGATAAGAACCGATAAACTCACCTTT.

The rearrangement links TRDV2 to TRDJ2; 11 bases are shared with TRDD3. No J gene was available from TCRdb, and it was assigned here by a germline match of the DNA. The CDR3 covers 17 residues. Losses at the gene ends were 0 bases for V and 8 bases for J; bases not matched to a gene: 10. Germline CDR1 reads GEAIGNYY; CDR2 reads EKD. For the CDR3, the DNA is TGTGCCTGTGACACCGTCTGGCTGGGGGATACATTGGCACAACTCTTCTTT. Its protein is CACDTVWLGDTLAQLFF.

Worth noting for this clone: The TCRdb protein, from a much larger clone, departs from this DNA's translation at residue 14, likely by read error; the protein shown derives from the DNA. The rearrangement uses TRDV1 and TRDJ1; D is unresolved. Assignment of the J gene here rests on matching the DNA to germline, because TCRdb gives none. The V gene's germline CDR1 is TSWWSYY and CDR2 QGS. This CDR3 spans 17 amino acids. Here the CDR3 DNA reads TGTGCTCTTGGGGGACCTAGCTTAGTGCCGTACACCGATGAACTCATCTTT. This sequence encodes CALGGPSLVPYTDELIF.

This clone came up a few times. The protein that TCRdb holds for this DNA derives from a much larger clone and differs from the translated DNA at residue 8, which likely indicates a read error; the protein shown here is translated from the DNA. The J gene is TRDJ1, the V gene TRDV3, with 9 bases matching TRDD3. Since TCRdb gives no J gene, matching the DNA to germline was used here to assign it. CDR1 is TVYSNPD, CDR2 GDNSRS, per germline (reference sequence). V shed 2 bases, J shed 0 bases, and the junction held 19 bases outside the gene matches. The CDR3 contains 19 residues. The CDR3 nucleotides are TGTGCCTTTCTACTTCCTTACAGGGGGATACCCTTTTACACCGATAAACTCATCTTT. It yields the protein CAFLLPYRGIPFYTDKLIF.

There are a few counts of this clone. TCRdb pairs this DNA with a much larger clone's protein that differs at residue 13, likely a read error; the protein shown was translated from the DNA. The chain uses TRDV2 and TRDJ1, with D perhaps TRDD3 (5 bases). TCRdb gives no J gene; it was assigned here by matching the DNA to germline. Germline-derived CDR1 and CDR2 are GEAIGNYY and EKD. Trimming removed 1 base at V and 7 bases at J, with 24 bases between. The CDR3 has 17 residues. This CDR3 is CACDTIGGHTAGGKLIF. As DNA, the CDR3 is TGTGCCTGTGACACGATAGGGGGTCACACTGCTGGCGGTAAACTCATCTTT.

A few counts support this clone. TCRdb attributes to this sequence the protein of a much larger clone, which differs from the DNA translation at residue 9; a read error is likely, and the protein displayed is translated from the DNA. The chain combines TRDV1 with TRDJ1; TRDD2 is a possible D gene (5 bases). TCRdb carries no J gene annotation; the J gene was assigned here by matching the DNA with germline. Trimming removed 3 bases from V and 7 bases from J, with 12 bases in between. The CDR3 is 13 amino acids. CDR1 and CDR2 from the germline V gene are TSWWSYY and QGS. The CDR3 spells CALGDSYLVKLIF. DNA for the CDR3: TGTGCTCTTGGGGACTCCTATCTCGTTAAACTCATCTTT.

With regard to this clone: A read error is the likely source, as a far larger clone sits one nucleotide away. The same CDR3 arises from other DNA sequences in this sample as well. This sequence joins TRDV3 and TRDJ1; weak D call: TRDD3 (6 bases). V was clipped by 4 bases and J by 4 bases, with 28 bases between them. Germline CDR1 is TVYSNPD and CDR2 is GDNSRS (reference sequence). CDR3 length: 17 residues. CDR3 nucleotide sequence: TGTGCCTCTCATGCCGCCTCTGGTGGATACTGTCACGATAAACTCATCTTT. As protein: CASHAASGGYCHDKLIF.

This clone was observed a handful of times. This DNA translates differently at residue 6 from the TCRdb protein, which is that of a much larger clone; a read error is likely, and the protein shown is the DNA's own translation. The rearrangement links TRDV1 to TRDJ1, with 8 bases matching TRDD3. TCRdb is silent on the J gene; assignment here came from matching the DNA to germline. CDR1 TSWWSYY and CDR2 QGS come from the germline V gene. This CDR3 has 24 residues. With 2 bases clipped from V and 0 bases from J, the junction kept 29 bases outside the gene matches. This CDR3 is CALGEIGINFRNSWGSTYTDKLIF. The CDR3 bases are TGTGCTCTTGGGGAAATAGGTATAAATTTCCGGAACTCCTGGGGGAGTACGTACACCGATAAACTCATCTTT.